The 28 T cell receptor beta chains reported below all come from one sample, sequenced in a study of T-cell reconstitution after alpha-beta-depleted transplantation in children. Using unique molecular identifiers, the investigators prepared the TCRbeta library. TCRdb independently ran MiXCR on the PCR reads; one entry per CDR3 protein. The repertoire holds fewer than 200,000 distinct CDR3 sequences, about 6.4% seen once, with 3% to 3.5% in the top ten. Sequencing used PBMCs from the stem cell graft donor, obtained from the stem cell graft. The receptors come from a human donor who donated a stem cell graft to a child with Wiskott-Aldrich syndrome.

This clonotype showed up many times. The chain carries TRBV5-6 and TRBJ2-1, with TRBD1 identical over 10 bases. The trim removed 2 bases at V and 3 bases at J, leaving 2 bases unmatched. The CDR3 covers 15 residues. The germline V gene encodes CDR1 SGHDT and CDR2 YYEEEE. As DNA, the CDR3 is TGTGCCAGCAGCTTCGGGGACAGGGGCTACAATGAGCAGTTCTTC. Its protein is CASSFGDRGYNEQFF.

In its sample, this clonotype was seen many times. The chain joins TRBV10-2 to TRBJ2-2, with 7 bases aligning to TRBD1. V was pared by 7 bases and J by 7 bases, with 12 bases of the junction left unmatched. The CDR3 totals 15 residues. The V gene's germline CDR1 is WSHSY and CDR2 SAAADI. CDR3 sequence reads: CASISGRGPYGELFF. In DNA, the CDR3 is TGCGCCAGCATTTCGGGAAGGGGGCCTTACGGGGAGCTGTTTTTT.

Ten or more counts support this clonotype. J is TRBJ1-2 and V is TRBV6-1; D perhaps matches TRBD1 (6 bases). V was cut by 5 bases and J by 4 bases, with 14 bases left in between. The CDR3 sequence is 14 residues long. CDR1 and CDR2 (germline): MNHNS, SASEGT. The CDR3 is CASSPPTGGYGYTF. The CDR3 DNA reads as TGTGCCAGCAGTCCACCGACAGGAGGCTATGGCTACACCTTC.

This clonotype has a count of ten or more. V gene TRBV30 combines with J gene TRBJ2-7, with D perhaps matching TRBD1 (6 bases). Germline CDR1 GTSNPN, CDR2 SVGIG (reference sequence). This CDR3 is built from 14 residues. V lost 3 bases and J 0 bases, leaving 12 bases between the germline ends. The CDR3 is CAWRWGPSSYEQYF. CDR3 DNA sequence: TGTGCCTGGAGGTGGGGGCCCAGCTCCTACGAGCAGTACTTC.

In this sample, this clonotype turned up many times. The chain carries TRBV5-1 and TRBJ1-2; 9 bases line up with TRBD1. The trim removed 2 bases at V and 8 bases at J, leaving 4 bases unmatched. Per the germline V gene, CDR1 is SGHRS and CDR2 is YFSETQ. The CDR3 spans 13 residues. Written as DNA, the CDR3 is TGCGCCAGCAGCTTTGGGGACAGGGACGGCTACACCTTC. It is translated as CASSFGDRDGYTF.

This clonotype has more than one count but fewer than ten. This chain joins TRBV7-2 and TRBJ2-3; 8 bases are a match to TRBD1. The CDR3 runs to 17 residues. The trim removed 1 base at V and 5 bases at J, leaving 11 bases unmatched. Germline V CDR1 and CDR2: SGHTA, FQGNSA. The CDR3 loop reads CASSLVGSGGSVDTQYF. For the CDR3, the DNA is TGTGCCAGCAGCTTAGTCGGATCAGGGGGCAGCGTAGATACGCAGTATTTT.

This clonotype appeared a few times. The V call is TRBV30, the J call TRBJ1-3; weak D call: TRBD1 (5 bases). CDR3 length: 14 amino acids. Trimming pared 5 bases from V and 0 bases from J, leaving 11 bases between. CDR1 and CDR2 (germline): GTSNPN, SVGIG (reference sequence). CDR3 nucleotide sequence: TGTGCCTGGTCAAGGGGCTTCTCTGGAAACACCATATATTTT. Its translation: CAWSRGFSGNTIYF.

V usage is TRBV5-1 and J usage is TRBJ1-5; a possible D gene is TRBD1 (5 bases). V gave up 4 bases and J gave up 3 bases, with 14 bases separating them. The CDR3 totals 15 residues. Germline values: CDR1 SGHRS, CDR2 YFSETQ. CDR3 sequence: CASSATGTYNQPQHF. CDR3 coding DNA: TGCGCCAGCAGCGCCACCGGGACCTACAATCAGCCCCAGCATTTT.

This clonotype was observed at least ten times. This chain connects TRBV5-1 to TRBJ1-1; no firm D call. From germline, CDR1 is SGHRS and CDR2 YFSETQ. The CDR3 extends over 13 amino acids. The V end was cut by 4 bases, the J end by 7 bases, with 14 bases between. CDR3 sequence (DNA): TGCGCCAGCAGCCAGACTCCAGACGGTGAAGCTTTCTTT. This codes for CASSQTPDGEAFF.

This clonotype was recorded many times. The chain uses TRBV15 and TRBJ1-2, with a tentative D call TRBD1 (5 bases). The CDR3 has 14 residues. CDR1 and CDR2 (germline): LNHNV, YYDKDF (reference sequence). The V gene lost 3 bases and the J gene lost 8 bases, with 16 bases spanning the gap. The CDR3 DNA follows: TGTGCCACCAGCAGGAGGTCGGGACTCGAAGGCTACACCTTC. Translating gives CATSRRSGLEGYTF.

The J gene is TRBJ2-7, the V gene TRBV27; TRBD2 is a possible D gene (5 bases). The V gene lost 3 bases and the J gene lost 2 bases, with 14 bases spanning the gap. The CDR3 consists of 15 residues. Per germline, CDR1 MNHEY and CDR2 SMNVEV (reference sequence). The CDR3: CASSLGWGDPYEQYF. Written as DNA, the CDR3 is TGTGCCAGCAGTTTGGGGTGGGGAGACCCCTACGAGCAGTACTTC.

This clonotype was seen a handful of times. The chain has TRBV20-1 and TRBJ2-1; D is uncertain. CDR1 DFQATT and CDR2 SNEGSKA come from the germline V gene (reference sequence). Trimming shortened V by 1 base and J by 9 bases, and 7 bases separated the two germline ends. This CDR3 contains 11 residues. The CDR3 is CSARGATEQFF. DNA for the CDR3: TGCAGTGCTAGAGGGGCGACTGAGCAGTTCTTC.

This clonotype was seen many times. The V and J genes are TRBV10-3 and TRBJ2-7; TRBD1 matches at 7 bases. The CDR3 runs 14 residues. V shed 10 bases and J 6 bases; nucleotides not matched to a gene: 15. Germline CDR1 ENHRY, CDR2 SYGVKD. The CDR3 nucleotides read TGTGCCACTATAGAACAGGGGCTAGACAGCGAGCAGTACTTC. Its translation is CATIEQGLDSEQYF.

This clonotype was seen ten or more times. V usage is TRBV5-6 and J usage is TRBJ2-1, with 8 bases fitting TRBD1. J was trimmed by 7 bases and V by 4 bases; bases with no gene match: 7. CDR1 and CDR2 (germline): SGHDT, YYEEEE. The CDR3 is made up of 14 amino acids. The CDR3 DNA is TGTGCCAGCAGCAAACCAGGGGGCGGGAATGAGCAGTTCTTC. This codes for CASSKPGGGNEQFF. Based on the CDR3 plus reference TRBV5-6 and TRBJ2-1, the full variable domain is DAGVTQSPTHLIKTRGQQVTLRCSPKSGHDTVSWYQQALGQGPQFIFQYYEEEERQRGNFPDRFSGHQFPNYSSELNVNALLLGDSALYLCASSKPGGGNEQFFGPGTRLTVL.

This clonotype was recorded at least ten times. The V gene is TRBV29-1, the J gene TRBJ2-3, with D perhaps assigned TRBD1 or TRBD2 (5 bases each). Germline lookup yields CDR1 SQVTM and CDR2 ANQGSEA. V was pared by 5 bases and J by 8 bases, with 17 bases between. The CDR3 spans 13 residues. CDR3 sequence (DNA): TGCAGCGTTCTAGGGACGCAACGGGGTACGCAGTATTTT. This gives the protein CSVLGTQRGTQYF.

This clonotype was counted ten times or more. The chain's CDR3 is CASNHLEDTQYF. CDR3 coding DNA: TGCGCCAGCAACCACTTAGAAGATACGCAGTATTTT. The V call is TRBV5-1, the J call TRBJ2-3, with no clear D. Germline CDR1 and CDR2: SGHRS and YFSETQ. The V and J ends lost 6 bases and 5 bases respectively, with 10 bases between them. The CDR3 contains 12 residues. The variable domain in full, with the rest retrieved from reference TRBV5-1 and TRBJ2-3, is KAGVTQTPRYLIKTRGQQVTLSCSPISGHRSVSWYQQTPGQGLQFLFEYFSETQRNKGNFPGRFSGRQFSNSRSEMNVSTLELGDSALYLCASNHLEDTQYFGPGTRLTVL.

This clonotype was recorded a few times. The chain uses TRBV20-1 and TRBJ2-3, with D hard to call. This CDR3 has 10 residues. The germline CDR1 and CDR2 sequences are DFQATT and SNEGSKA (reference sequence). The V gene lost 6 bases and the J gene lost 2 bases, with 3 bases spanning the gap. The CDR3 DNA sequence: TGCAGTGCATTCACAGATACGCAGTATTTT. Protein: CSAFTDTQYF.

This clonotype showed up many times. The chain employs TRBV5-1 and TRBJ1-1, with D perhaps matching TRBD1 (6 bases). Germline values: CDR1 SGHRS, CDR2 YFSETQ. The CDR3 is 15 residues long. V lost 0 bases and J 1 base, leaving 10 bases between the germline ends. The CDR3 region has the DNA TGCGCCAGCAGCTTGGAAACAGGGAAGAACACTGAAGCTTTCTTT. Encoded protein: CASSLETGKNTEAFF.

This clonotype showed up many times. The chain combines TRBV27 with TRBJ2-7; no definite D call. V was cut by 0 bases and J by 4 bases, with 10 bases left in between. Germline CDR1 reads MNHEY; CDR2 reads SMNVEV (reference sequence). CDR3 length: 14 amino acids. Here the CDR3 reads CASSLSRTEYEQYF. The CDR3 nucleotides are TGTGCCAGCAGTTTATCCAGGACCGAATACGAGCAGTACTTC.

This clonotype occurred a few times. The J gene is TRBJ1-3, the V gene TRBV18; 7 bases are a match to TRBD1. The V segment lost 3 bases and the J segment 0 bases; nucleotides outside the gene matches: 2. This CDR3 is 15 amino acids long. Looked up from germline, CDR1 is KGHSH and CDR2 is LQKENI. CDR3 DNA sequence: TGTGCCAGCTCACCTCAGGGGGTCTCTGGAAACACCATATATTTT. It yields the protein CASSPQGVSGNTIYF.

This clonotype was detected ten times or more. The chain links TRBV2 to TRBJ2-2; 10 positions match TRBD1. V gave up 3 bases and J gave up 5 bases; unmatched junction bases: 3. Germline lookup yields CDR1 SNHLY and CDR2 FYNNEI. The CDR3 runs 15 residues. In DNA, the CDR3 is TGTGCCAGCAGTGAGGACAGGGGGAGGACCGGGGAGCTGTTTTTT. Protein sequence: CASSEDRGRTGELFF.

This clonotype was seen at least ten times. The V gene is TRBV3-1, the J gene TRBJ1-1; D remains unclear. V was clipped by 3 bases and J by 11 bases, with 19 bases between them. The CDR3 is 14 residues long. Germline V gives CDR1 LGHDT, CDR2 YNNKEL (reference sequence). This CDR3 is CASSQSATSGEAFF. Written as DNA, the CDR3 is TGTGCCAGCAGCCAGTCGGCGACCTCGGGCGAGGCTTTCTTT. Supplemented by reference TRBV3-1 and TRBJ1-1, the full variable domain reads DTAVSQTPKYLVTQMGNDKSIKCEQNLGHDTMYWYKQDSKKFLKIMFSYNNKELIINETVPNRFSPKSPDKAHLNLHINSLELGDSAVYFCASSQSATSGEAFFGQGTRLTVV.

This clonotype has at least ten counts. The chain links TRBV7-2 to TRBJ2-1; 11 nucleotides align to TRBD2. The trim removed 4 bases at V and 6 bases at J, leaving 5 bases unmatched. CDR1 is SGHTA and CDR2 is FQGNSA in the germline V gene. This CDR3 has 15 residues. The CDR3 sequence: CASSSGLAATNEQFF. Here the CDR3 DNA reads TGTGCCAGCAGCTCGGGACTAGCGGCAACCAATGAGCAGTTCTTC. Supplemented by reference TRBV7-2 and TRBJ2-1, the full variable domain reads GAGVSQSPSNKVTEKGKDVELRCDPISGHTALYWYRQSLGQGLEFLIYFQGNSAPDKSGLPSDRFSAERTGGSVSTLTIQRTQQEDSAVYLCASSSGLAATNEQFFGPGTRLTVL.

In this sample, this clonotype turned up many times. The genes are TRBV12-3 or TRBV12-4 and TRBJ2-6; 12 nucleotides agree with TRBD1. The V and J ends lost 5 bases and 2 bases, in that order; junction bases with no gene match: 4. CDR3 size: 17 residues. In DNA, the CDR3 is TGTGCCAGCAGTCAGGGACAGGGGGCGCCTGGGGCCAACGTCCTGACTTTC. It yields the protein CASSQGQGAPGANVLTF.

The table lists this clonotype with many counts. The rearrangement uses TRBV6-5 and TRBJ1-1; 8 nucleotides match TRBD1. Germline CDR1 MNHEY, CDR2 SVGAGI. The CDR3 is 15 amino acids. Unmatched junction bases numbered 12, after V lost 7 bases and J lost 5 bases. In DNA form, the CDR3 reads TGTGCCAGCACCCGCCGGACAGGGATCGGGACTGAAGCTTTCTTT. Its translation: CASTRRTGIGTEAFF.

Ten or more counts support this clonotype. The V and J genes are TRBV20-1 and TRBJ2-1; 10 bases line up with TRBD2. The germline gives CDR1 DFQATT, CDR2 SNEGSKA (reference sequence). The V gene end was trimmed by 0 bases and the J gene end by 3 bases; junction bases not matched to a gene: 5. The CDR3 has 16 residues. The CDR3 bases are TGCAGTGCTAGAGATCTCAAGCGGGAGGGCTACAATGAGCAGTTCTTC. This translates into CSARDLKREGYNEQFF.

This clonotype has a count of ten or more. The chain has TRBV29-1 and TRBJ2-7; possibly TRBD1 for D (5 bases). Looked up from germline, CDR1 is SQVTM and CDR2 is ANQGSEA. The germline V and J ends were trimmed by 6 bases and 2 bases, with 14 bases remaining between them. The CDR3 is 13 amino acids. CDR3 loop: CSVGVGVTYEQYF. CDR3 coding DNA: TGCAGCGTAGGGGTGGGCGTAACCTACGAGCAGTACTTC.

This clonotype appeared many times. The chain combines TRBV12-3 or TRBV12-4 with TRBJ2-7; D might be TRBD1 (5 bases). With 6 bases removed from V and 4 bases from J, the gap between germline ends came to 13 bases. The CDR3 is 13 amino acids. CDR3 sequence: CASSARVGYEQYF. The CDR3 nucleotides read TGTGCCAGCAGCGCCAGGGTTGGTTACGAGCAGTACTTC.